The 2 T cell receptor beta chains below were found in one sample sequenced in a study of T cell responses to AZD1222 COVID-19 vaccine. Produced via immunoSEQ multiplex PCR; TCRdb's table is partial and in-frame only. Here the sample spans tens of thousands of clones, roughly 90% being singletons. The sample in question was peripheral blood, obtained on day 0 of AZD1222 vaccination. All receptors derive from an adult in good health.

CDR3 sequence (DNA): TGTGCCAGCAGCCGGAGAGCGGGAGGGCCCGGGGAGCTGTTTTTT. Its protein is CASSRRAGGPGELFF. This chain uses TRBV4-2 with TRBJ2-2; TRBD2 aligns across 10 bases. Losses at the gene ends were 4 bases for V and 6 bases for J; bases not matched to a gene: 5. Germline assignment: CDR1 LGHNA and CDR2 YNFKEQ. The CDR3 totals 15 residues.

The gene calls are TRBV28 and TRBJ1-2; unclear D gene. Trimming left V 3 bases short and J 5 bases short, with 10 bases between. CDR3 length equals 13 residues. Germline V gene lookup returns CDR1 MDHEN and CDR2 SYDVKM. For the CDR3, the DNA is TGTGCCAGCAGTTTGGTCAGGAAGTATGGCTACACCTTC. Encoded protein: CASSLVRKYGYTF.